This T cell receptor (beta chain) was identified during a study of cytomegalovirus exposure and HLA in healthy donors. Study-level information: Assignment to the Caucasian-associated ancestry cluster applied to more than 75% of the roughly 400 genotyped donors.

General study results and limits: Rarity held for most TCR sequences, but there were some public TCRs that occurred in many donors. Sequences of the TCR beta chain were said to predict the HLA-A and HLA-B alleles of most subjects accurately.

Donors likely had unrecorded immune exposures despite being nominally healthy when sampled. The PCR contained 60 Vbeta and 13 Jbeta primers. The method was immunoSEQ multiplex PCR; TCRdb's version includes in-frame clones alone and lacks a portion of them. The table has about 150,000 clones, 55% to 75% seen once; the top ten hold 6% to 8.5%. In this sample, this clone turned up a few times. Its antigen is still unknown. The CDR3 length is 19 residues. The sequencing input was PBMCs. The chain is built from TRBV12-2 and TRBJ2-4; whether TRBD2, the table's D call, matches the DNA was not checked. TRBV12-2 is given as a pseudogene. The clonotype originates from a woman in her sixties or seventies in good health and CMV-seropositive. The CDR3 spells CASRLAGLAGDRGKNIQYF. CDR3 nucleotide sequence: TGTGCAAGTCGCTTGGCTGGACTAGCGGGAGATAGAGGCAAAAACATTCAGTACTTC.